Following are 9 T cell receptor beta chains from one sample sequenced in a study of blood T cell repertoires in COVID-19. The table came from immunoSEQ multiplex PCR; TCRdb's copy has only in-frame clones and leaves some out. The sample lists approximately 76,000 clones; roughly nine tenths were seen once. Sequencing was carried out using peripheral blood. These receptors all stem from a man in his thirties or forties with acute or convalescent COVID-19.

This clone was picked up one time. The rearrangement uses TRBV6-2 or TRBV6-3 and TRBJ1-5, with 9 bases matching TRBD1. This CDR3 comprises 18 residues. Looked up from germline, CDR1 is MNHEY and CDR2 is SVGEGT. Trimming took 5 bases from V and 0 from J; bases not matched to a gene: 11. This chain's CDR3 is CASSTPQGAAYSNQPQHF. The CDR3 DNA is TGTGCCAGCAGTACCCCACAGGGGGCCGCGTATAGCAATCAGCCCCAGCATTTT.

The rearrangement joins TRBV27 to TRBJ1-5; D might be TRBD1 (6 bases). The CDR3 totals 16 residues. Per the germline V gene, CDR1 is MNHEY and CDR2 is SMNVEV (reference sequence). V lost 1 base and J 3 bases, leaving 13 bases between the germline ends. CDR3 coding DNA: TGTGCCAGCAGTTTATTTGCAGGGGCCCCCAATCAGCCCCAGCATTTT. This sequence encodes CASSLFAGAPNQPQHF.

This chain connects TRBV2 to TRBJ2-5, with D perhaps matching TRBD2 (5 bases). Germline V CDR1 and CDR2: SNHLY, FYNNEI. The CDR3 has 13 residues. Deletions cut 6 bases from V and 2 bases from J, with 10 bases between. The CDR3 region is CASRGLRQETQYF. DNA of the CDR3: TGTGCCAGCAGAGGACTCCGTCAAGAGACCCAGTACTTC. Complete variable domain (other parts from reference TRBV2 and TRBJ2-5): EPEVTQTPSHQVTQMGQEVILRCVPISNHLYFYWYRQILGQKVEFLVSFYNNEISEKSEIFDDQFSVERPDGSNFTLKIRSTKLEDSAMYFCASRGLRQETQYFGPGTRLLVL.

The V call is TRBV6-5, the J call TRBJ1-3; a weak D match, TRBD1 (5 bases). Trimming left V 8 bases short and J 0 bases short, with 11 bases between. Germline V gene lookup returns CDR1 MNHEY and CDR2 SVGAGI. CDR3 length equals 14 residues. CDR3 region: CASGGGSSGNTIYF. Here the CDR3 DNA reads TGTGCCAGCGGGGGGGGTTCCTCTGGAAACACCATATATTTT.

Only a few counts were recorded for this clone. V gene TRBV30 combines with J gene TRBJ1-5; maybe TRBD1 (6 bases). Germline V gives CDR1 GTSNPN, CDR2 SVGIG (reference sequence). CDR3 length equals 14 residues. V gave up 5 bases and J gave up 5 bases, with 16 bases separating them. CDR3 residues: CAWSTGTFYQPQHF. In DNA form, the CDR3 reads TGTGCCTGGTCCACCGGGACATTTTATCAGCCCCAGCATTTT. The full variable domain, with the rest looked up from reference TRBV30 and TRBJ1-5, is SQTIHQWPATLVQPVGSPLSLECTVEGTSNPNLYWYRQAAGRGLQLLFYSVGIGQISSEVPQNLSASRPQDRQFILSSKKLLLSDSGFYLCAWSTGTFYQPQHFGDGTRLSIL.

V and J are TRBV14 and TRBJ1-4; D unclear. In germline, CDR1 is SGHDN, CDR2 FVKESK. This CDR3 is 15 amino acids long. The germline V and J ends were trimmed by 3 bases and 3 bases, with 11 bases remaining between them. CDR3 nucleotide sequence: TGTGCCAGCAGCCAGTTCCAGATGGCTAATGAAAAACTGTTTTTT. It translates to CASSQFQMANEKLFF.

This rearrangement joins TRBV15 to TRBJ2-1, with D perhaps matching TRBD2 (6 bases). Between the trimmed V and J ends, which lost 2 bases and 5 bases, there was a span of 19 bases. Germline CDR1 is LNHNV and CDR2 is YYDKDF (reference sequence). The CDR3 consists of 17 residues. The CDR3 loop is CATSRPLRDFHHNEQFF. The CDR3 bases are TGTGCCACCAGCAGACCTCTCCGGGACTTCCATCACAATGAGCAGTTCTTC.

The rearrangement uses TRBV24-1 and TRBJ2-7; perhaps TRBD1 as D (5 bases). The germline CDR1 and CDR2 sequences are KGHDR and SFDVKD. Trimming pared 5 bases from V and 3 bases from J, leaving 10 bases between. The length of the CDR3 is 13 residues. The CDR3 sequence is CATSARDSYEQYF. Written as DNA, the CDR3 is TGTGCCACCAGTGCCAGAGACAGCTACGAGCAGTACTTC.

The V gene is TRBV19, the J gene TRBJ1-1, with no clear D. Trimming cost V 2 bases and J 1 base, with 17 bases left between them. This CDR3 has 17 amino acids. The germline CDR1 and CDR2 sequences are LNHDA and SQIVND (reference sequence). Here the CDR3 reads CASSISLFSRKNTEAFF. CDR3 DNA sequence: TGTGCCAGTAGTATATCTCTTTTTTCCAGGAAGAACACTGAAGCTTTCTTT. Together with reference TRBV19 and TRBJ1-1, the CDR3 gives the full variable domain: DGGITQSPKYLFRKEGQNVTLSCEQNLNHDAMYWYRQDPGQGLRLIYYSQIVNDFQKGDIAEGYSVSREKKESFPLTVTSAQKNPTAFYLCASSISLFSRKNTEAFFGQGTRLTVV.